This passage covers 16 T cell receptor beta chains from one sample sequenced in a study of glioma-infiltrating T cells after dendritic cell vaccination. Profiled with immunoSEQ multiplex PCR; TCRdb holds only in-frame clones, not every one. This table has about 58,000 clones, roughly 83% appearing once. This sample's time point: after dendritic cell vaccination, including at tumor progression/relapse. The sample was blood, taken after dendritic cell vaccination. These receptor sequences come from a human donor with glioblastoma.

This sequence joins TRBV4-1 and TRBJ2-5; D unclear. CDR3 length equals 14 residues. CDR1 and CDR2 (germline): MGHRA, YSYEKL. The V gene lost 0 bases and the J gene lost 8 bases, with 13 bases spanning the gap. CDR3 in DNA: TGCGCCAGCAGCCAAGATCGCGGCGCCATCACCCAGTACTTC. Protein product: CASSQDRGAITQYF.

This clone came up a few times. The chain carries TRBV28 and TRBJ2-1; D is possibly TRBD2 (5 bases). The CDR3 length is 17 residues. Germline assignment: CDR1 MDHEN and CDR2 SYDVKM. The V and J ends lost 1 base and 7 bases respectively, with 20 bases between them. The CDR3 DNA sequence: TGTGCCAGCAGTTTATCTCGGGGTAACTTTGGTGTAAATGAGCAGTTCTTC. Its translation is CASSLSRGNFGVNEQFF.

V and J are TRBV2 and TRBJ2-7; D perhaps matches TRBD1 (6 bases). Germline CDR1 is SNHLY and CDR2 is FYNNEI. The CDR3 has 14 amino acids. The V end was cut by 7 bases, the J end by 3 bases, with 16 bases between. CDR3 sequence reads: CASTRQDKVYEQYF. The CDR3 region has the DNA TGTGCCAGCACCCGACAGGACAAAGTCTACGAGCAGTACTTC.

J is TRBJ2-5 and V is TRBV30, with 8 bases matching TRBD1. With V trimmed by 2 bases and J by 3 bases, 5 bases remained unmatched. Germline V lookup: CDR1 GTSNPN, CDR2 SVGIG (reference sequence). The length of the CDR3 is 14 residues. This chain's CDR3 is CAWSYGTGKETQYF. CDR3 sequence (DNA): TGTGCCTGGAGTTATGGGACAGGAAAAGAGACCCAGTACTTC.

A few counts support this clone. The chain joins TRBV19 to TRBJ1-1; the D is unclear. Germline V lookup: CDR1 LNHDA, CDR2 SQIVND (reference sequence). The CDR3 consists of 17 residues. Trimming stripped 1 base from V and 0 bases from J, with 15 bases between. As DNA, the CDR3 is TGTGCCAGTAGTATAGTGGGAGGGCTCCAATTGAACACTGAAGCTTTCTTT. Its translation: CASSIVGGLQLNTEAFF.

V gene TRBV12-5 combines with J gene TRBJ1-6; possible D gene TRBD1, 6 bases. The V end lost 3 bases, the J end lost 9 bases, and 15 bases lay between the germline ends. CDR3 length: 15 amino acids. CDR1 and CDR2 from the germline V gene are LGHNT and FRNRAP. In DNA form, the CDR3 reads TGTGCTAGTGGTTTAGGCTGGGGGCGTTCTTCACCCCTCCACTTT. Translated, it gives CASGLGWGRSSPLHF.

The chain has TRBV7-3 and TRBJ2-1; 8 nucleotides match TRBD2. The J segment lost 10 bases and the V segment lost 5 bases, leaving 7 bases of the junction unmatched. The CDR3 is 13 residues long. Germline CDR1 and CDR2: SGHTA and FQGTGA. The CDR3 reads CASSPPGGREQFF. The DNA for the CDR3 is TGTGCCAGCAGCCCCCCGGGGGGGAGGGAGCAGTTCTTC.

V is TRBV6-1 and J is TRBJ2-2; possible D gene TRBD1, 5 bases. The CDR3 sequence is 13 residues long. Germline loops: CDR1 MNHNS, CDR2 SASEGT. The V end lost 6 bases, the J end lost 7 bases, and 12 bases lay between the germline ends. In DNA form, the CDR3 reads TGTGCCAGCAGGCCAAAGGGGCACGGGGAGCTGTTTTTT. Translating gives CASRPKGHGELFF.

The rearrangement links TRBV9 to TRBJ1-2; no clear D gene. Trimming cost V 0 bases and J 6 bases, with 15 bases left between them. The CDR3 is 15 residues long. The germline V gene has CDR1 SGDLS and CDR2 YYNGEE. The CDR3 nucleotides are TGTGCCAGCAGCGTAGCTCTACAGAACTTTAATGGCTACACCTTC. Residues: CASSVALQNFNGYTF.

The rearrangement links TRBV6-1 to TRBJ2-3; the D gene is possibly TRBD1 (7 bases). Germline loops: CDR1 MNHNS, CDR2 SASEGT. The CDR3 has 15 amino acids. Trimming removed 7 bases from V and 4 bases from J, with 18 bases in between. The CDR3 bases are TGTGCCAGCACGAGAACAGGAGGGGGCGCAGATACGCAGTATTTT. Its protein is CASTRTGGGADTQYF.

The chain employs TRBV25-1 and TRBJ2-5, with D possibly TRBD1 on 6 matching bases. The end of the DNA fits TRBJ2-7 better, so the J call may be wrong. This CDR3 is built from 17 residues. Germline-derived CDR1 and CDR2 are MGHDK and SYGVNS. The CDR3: CASSEDLLGDTSYEQYF. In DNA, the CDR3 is TGTGCCAGCAGTGAGGATCTTCTCGGGGACACCTCCTACGAGCAGTACTTC.

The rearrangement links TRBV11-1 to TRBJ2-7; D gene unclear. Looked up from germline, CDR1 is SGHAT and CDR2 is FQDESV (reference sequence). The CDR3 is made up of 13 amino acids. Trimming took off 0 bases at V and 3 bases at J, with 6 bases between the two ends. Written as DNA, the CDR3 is TGTGCCAGCAGCTTAGCCCTACGCTACGAGCAGTACTTC. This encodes CASSLALRYEQYF.

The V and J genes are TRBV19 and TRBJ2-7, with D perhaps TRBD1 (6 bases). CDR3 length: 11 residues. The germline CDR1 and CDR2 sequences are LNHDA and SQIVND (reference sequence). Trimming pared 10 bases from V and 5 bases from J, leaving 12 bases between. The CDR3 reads CATRWTDEQYF. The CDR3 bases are TGTGCCACCCGGTGGACAGACGAGCAGTACTTC.

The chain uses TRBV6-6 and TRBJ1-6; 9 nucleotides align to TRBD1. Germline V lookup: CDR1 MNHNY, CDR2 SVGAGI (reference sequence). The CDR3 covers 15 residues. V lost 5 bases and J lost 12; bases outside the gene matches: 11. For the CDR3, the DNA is TGTGCCAGCAGTAACTGGGACAGGGAGATAAAACCCCTCCACTTT. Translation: CASSNWDREIKPLHF.

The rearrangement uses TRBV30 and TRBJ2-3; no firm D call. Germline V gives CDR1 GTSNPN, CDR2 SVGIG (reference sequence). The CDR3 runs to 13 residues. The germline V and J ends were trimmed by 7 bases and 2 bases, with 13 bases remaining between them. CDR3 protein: CASSRVPTDTQYF. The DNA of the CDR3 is TGTGCCTCCTCGAGAGTCCCCACAGATACGCAGTATTTT.

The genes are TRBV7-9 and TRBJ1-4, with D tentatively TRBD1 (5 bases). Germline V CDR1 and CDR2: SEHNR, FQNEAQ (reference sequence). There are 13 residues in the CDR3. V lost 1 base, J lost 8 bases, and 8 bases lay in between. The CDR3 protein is CASSLGTPEKLFF. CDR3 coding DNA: TGTGCCAGCAGCTTAGGGACACCAGAAAAACTGTTTTTT.